This TCR beta chain originates from a study of beta chain features in type 1 diabetes. In the study overall: Age, gender and cell yields were similar between patients and healthy donors.

A note on this clone: As yet, its antigen is unknown.

Each donor gave one heparinised blood draw averaging roughly 100 mL. CD45RO/CCR7/CD25/CD127/CD95/CD27 sorting isolated CD4+ naive, central memory, regulatory and stem cell-like memory cells. Trimming at V came to 5 bases and at J to 4 bases, leaving 5 bases not matched to a gene. In germline, CDR1 is SNHLY, CDR2 FYNNEI. This CDR3 comprises 14 residues. The authors reverse transcribed all of the isolated RNA, so sequencing captured expressed TCRB transcripts. Data came from immunoSEQ multiplex PCR; TCRdb stores just in-frame clones and leaves some out. The sample has hundreds of thousands of clones; around an eighth are singletons. Study-level findings and limits: Shorter TCRB CDR3s, moderately but significantly so, marked every one of the four CD4+ subsets in Type 1 diabetes patients.

This chain joins TRBV2 and TRBJ2-7; 10 positions match TRBD2. The specimen was naive CD4+ T cells from blood. The sequence derives from a young man with type 1 diabetes. The CDR3, as DNA: TGTGCCAGCAGTCTAGCGGGGGAGTTATACGAGCAGTACTTC. It encodes CASSLAGELYEQYF.